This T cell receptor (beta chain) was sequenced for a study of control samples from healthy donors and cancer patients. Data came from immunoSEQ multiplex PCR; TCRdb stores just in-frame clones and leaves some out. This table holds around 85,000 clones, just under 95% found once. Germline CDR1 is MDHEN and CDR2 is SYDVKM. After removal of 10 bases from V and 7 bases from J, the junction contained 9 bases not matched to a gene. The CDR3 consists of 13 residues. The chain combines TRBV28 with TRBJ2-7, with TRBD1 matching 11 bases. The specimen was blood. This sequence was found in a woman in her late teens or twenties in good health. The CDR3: CATWDRGEKEQYF. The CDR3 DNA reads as TGTGCCACTTGGGACAGGGGGGAGAAAGAGCAGTACTTC.